Listed below are T cell receptor beta chains from one sample, sequenced in a study of OX40 agonist ivuxolimab in advanced cancers. Profiling relied on immunoSEQ multiplex PCR, and the TCRdb table lists in-frame clones only, not all of them. The sample consists of about 85,000 clones, about 80% of them appearing once. The sequenced sample was CD4+ or CD8+ T cells sorted from blood, obtained in a trial of the OX40 agonist ivuxolimab. The receptor source for this set is an adult with an advanced solid tumor such as melanoma, head and neck, liver or kidney cancer. Both conserved end residues are part of each CDR3. D genes are given only for firm matches. Some rows have no size entry. The others give once, few or many, or a class for an expanded clone.

d_call,j_call,clone_size,v_call,cdr3_nt,cdr3_aa
TRBD1,TRBJ1-5,-,TRBV7-9,TGTGCCAGCAGCTTAGACGGACAGGGGGCCTTCAATCAGCCCCAGCATTTT,CASSLDGQGAFNQPQHF
-,TRBJ1-2,-,TRBV28,TGTGCCAGCAATTCCAACAGCCGCGGTGGAAACTATGGCTACACCTTC,CASNSNSRGGNYGYTF
-,TRBJ2-1,-,TRBV11-2,TGTGCCAGCAGCTTGTCAGCTTACAATGAGCAGTTCTTC,CASSLSAYNEQFF
-,TRBJ2-1,-,TRBV2,TGTGCCAGCAGTGAAGTAGGGACTGAGCAGTTCTTC,CASSEVGTEQFF
-,TRBJ2-5,-,TRBV19,TGTGCCAGTAGTCCAACGAATCGCTTCCAAGAGACCCAGTACTTC,CASSPTNRFQETQYF
TRBD2,TRBJ2-7,-,TRBV4-2,TGTGCCAGCAGCCAAGATCTAACTAGCGGGAGGGCCGAGCAGTACTTC,CASSQDLTSGRAEQYF
-,TRBJ2-3,-,TRBV28,TGTGCCAGCAGTTTGGTAGCACTTGTTGGAGATACGCAGTATTTT,CASSLVALVGDTQYF
-,TRBJ1-3,-,TRBV5-4,TGTGCCAGCAGCTCGGCAGGGGGAAACACCATATATTTT,CASSSAGGNTIYF
-,TRBJ2-6,few,TRBV19,TGTGCCAGTAGTATTGATGGCTCTGGGGCCAACGTCCTGACTTTC,CASSIDGSGANVLTF
-,TRBJ2-1,-,TRBV27,TGTGCCAGCTCTCCGTCCTACAATGAGCAGTTCTTC,CASSPSYNEQFF
TRBD1,TRBJ1-1,-,TRBV23-1,TGCGCCAGCAGTCAATCAGGGACAGGGGGCCACACTGAAGCTTTCTTT,CASSQSGTGGHTEAFF
TRBD1,TRBJ1-1,-,TRBV7-2,TGTGCCAGCAGCATCCCAGGGGGCGCTGAAGCTTTCTTT,CASSIPGGAEAFF
TRBD1,TRBJ1-3,few,TRBV6-5,TGTGCCAGCAGCCGCATGACAGGGGGCCGTAACACCATATATTTT,CASSRMTGGRNTIYF
-,TRBJ1-3,-,TRBV19,TGTGCCAGTAGTACCCTTTCGAGGGGAAGCTCTGGAAACACCATATATTTT,CASSTLSRGSSGNTIYF
TRBD2,TRBJ2-5,once,TRBV7-2,TGTGCCAGCAGCTCGCCGGGACTAGTAGTAAAAGAGACCCAGTACTTC,CASSSPGLVVKETQYF
-,TRBJ1-6,few,TRBV5-4,TGTGCCAGCAGCGGGGGCCCAACCTCCTATAATTCACCCCTCCACTTT,CASSGGPTSYNSPLHF
-,TRBJ2-2,-,TRBV27,TGTGCCAGCAGTTTCGGCAGGGGAAACACCGGGGAGCTGTTTTTT,CASSFGRGNTGELFF
-,TRBJ2-7,-,TRBV5-6,TGTGCCAGCAGCCTGACAACGCGGTACGAGCAGTACTTC,CASSLTTRYEQYF
TRBD1,TRBJ1-3,-,TRBV5-1,TGCGCCAGCAGCTTGGAATTGGGGCTACAGGGGGCCTCTGGAAACACCATATATTTT,CASSLELGLQGASGNTIYF
-,TRBJ1-2,-,TRBV19,TGTGCCAGTTCATCAGTCCTTGCGGGGCCGCGATATGGCTACACCTTC,CASSSVLAGPRYGYTF
-,TRBJ2-1,-,TRBV5-6,TGTGCCAGCAGCTTGGGACGAACCTACAATGAGCAGTTCTTC,CASSLGRTYNEQFF
-,TRBJ2-3,-,TRBV18,TGTGCCAGCCGGGAACGACGGGCCACAGATACGCAGTATTTT,CASRERRATDTQYF
-,TRBJ1-1,-,TRBV7-2,TGTGCCAGCAGGGCTCCATTGACAGGGAACACTGAAGCTTTCTTT,CASRAPLTGNTEAFF
-,TRBJ1-2,few,TRBV15,TGTGCCACCAGCAGTGAGAGGGGTGGCTACACCTTC,CATSSERGGYTF
TRBD2,TRBJ2-5,-,TRBV7-2,TGTGCCAGCCACGACCACGGGGGGGCCCAACGAGAGACCCAGTACTTC,CASHDHGGAQRETQYF
-,TRBJ2-1,-,TRBV2,TGTGCCAGCAGTGAAGCGCAGGGAATGGGGCACAATGAGCAGTTCTTC,CASSEAQGMGHNEQFF
TRBD2,TRBJ2-3,few,TRBV10-3,TGTGCCATCAGTGCGGCGGGGGGGCATGGTGATACGCAGTATTTT,CAISAAGGHGDTQYF
TRBD1,TRBJ1-3,-,TRBV28,TGTGCCAGCTACACACAGGGGGCTGCTGGAAACACCATATATTTT,CASYTQGAAGNTIYF
-,TRBJ2-1,-,TRBV27,TGTGCCAGCAGTTTAGGGTTTGAGCAGTTCTTC,CASSLGFEQFF
TRBD1,TRBJ1-2,-,TRBV5-5,TGTGCCAGCAGCTCTTCAGACAGGGGTGGCTACACCTTC,CASSSSDRGGYTF
-,TRBJ2-7,-,TRBV20-1,TGCAGTGCTTCGGCATCCTACGAGCAGTACTTC,CSASASYEQYF
TRBD1,TRBJ2-1,few,TRBV6-5,TGTGCCAGCACTCTTCGGACAGGGGTCAATGAGCAGTTCTTC,CASTLRTGVNEQFF
TRBD1,TRBJ2-1,-,TRBV5-4,TGTGCCAGCAGCCTGGTAGGGGGCGGGTTTGTTGAGCAGTTCTTC,CASSLVGGGFVEQFF
-,TRBJ1-2,-,TRBV7-9,TGTGCCAGCAAAGGAAACTTATGGCCTGGCTACACCTTC,CASKGNLWPGYTF
TRBD1,TRBJ2-1,-,TRBV5-1,TGCGCCAGCAGCTTTCAGGGGACAGGAAAAGGCAATGAGCAGTTCTTC,CASSFQGTGKGNEQFF
-,TRBJ2-7,-,TRBV6-6,TGTGCCAGCAGTCCCCGGGGCTACGAGCAGTACTTC,CASSPRGYEQYF
-,TRBJ2-1,-,TRBV9,TGTGCCAGCAGCGCCGGACAATTATCCTACAATGAGCAGTTCTTC,CASSAGQLSYNEQFF
TRBD1,TRBJ1-2,once,TRBV6-1,TGTGCCAGCAGTGAGTACAGGGGGAACTATGGCTACACCTTC,CASSEYRGNYGYTF
TRBD2,TRBJ2-1,-,TRBV27,TGTGCCAGCAGGGGACTAGCGGGAATAAGGAATGAGCAGTTCTTC,CASRGLAGIRNEQFF